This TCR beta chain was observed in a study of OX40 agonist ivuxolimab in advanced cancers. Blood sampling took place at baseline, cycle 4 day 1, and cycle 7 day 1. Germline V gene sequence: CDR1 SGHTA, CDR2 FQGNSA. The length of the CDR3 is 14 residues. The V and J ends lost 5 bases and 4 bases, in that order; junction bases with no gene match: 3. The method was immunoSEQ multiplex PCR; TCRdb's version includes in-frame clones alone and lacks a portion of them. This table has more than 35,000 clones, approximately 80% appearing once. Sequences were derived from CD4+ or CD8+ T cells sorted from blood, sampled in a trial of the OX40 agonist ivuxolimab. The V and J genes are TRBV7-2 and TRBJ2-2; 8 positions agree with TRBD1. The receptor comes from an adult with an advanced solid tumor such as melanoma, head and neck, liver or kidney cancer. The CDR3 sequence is CASSPDRGTGELFF. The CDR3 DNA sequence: TGTGCCAGCAGCCCCGACAGGGGCACCGGGGAGCTGTTTTTT.